These 15 T cell receptor beta chains share one sample of origin, sequenced in a study of blood T cells in healthy people across ages (dated by TCRdb to between 2014 and 2017). Library method: 5' RACE. The sample was run on an Illumina HiSeq 2500. The second PCR ran for about 6 to 12 cycles and used a J-beta primer mix along with a sample-barcoded 5' primer. TCRdb reprocessed the public reads (quality trimming at Q25 with fastp, clone calling with MiXCR) and kept in-frame beta chains. Rows with one shared CDR3 protein collapse into an entry with the most common genes and DNA. The sample table records around 900,000 distinct CDR3 sequences; around 28% of these occur just once. The ten largest clones add up to approximately 15% of the sample. The sample taken for sequencing was blood. The receptor set was obtained from a woman aged 80 or older in good health.

This clonotype came up many times. The rearrangement uses TRBV5-6 and TRBJ2-3; 12 bases agree with TRBD2. Germline V gene lookup returns CDR1 SGHDT and CDR2 YYEEEE. With 6 bases clipped from V and 4 bases from J, the junction kept 3 bases outside the gene matches. This CDR3 region has 14 residues. The CDR3 DNA is TGTGCCAGCAAGACTAGCGGGGGATCAGATACGCAGTATTTT. Residues: CASKTSGGSDTQYF.

This clonotype occurred a few times. This rearrangement joins TRBV20-1 to TRBJ1-4, with D tentatively TRBD1 (6 bases). The germline CDR1 and CDR2 sequences are DFQATT and SNEGSKA (reference sequence). CDR3 length: 16 residues. The germline V and J ends were trimmed by 5 bases and 2 bases, with 18 bases remaining between them. The CDR3 sequence: CSALQGPGRTNEKLFF. The CDR3 DNA sequence: TGCAGTGCTCTCCAGGGGCCCGGAAGGACTAATGAAAAACTGTTTTTT.

V and J are TRBV6-1 and TRBJ1-3, with 10 bases fitting TRBD1. Germline lookup yields CDR1 MNHNS and CDR2 SASEGT. V was clipped by 6 bases and J by 0 bases; unmatched bases: 5. The CDR3 consists of 16 residues. CDR3 nucleotide sequence: TGTGCCAGCAGGGGACAGGGGATGCCCTCTGGAAACACCATATATTTT. Its protein is CASRGQGMPSGNTIYF.

In regard to this clonotype: A much larger clone lies a single base off, so this may be a read error. The V gene is TRBV5-1, the J gene TRBJ1-2, with TRBD1 matching 9 bases. The CDR3 extends over 15 amino acids. CDR1 and CDR2 from the germline V gene are SGHRS and YFSETQ. With V trimmed by 6 bases and J by 2 bases, 8 bases remained unmatched. As DNA, the CDR3 is TGCGCCAGCAACCCGTTACAGGGGGCGAACTATGGCTACACCTTC. It translates to CASNPLQGANYGYTF.

This clonotype came up a few times. CDR3 in DNA: TGTGCCAGCAGTCGATTTTCCCGACGTCGTACCCAGAACACTGAAGCTTTCTTT. It encodes CASSRFSRRRTQNTEAFF. The chain recombines TRBV6-2 or TRBV6-3 with TRBJ1-1; D unclear. The ends were cut back, 5 bases at V and 1 base at J, with 23 bases in the middle. This CDR3 comprises 18 residues. CDR1 is MNHEY, CDR2 SVGEGT, per germline.

The sample holds many counts of this clonotype. CDR3: CASSLFSGDSNGAQYF. The CDR3 DNA is TGTGCCAGCAGCTTATTTAGCGGGGATAGTAACGGGGCCCAGTACTTC. The chain couples TRBV7-2 to TRBJ2-5; 8 positions agree with TRBD2. Germline CDR1 and CDR2: SGHTA and FQGNSA. The CDR3 covers 16 residues. The junction had 14 bases not matched to a gene; V was cut back by 2 bases and J by 9 bases.

This clonotype occurred many times. The chain has TRBV18 and TRBJ2-1, with 9 bases lining up with TRBD1. Germline V gene sequence: CDR1 KGHSH, CDR2 LQKENI. V shed 5 bases and J 6 bases; nucleotides not matched to a gene: 8. The CDR3 runs to 15 residues. The CDR3 sequence: CASSSGQGGSNEQFF. CDR3 bases: TGTGCCAGCTCATCGGGACAGGGTGGGTCCAATGAGCAGTTCTTC.

There are a few counts of this clonotype. V gene TRBV30 combines with J gene TRBJ2-5, with 12 nucleotides matching TRBD2. The CDR3 has 14 residues. The V gene's germline CDR1 is GTSNPN and CDR2 SVGIG (reference sequence). V gave up 5 bases and J gave up 5 bases; unmatched junction bases: 6. This chain's CDR3 is CAWSRGLAGETQYF. In nucleotides, the CDR3 is TGTGCCTGGTCTCGGGGACTAGCGGGTGAGACCCAGTACTTC.

As regards this clonotype: Its ends do not fully match the called genes, so a read error is possible. This chain joins TRBV12-3 or TRBV12-4 and TRBJ2-5, with 10 bases lining up with TRBD2. The CDR3 runs to 16 residues. CDR3 residues: CASGLIAGGNYNEQYF. The CDR3 DNA reads as TGTGCCAGCGGTTTAATAGCGGGGGGTAATTACAATGAGCAGTACTTC.

This chain connects TRBV2 to TRBJ1-6; D is uncertain. This CDR3 comprises 14 residues. The V gene lost 6 bases and the J gene lost 7 bases, with 13 bases spanning the gap. Germline assignment: CDR1 SNHLY and CDR2 FYNNEI. The CDR3 bases are TGTGCCAGCAGGTCAGCCCTTTTAAATTCACCCCTCCACTTT. Amino acid sequence: CASRSALLNSPLHF.

This clonotype was recorded once. J is TRBJ1-1 and V is TRBV6-1; D is undetermined. Germline V gene sequence: CDR1 MNHNS, CDR2 SASEGT. The CDR3 has 14 amino acids. Trimming shortened V by 7 bases and J by 5 bases, and 17 bases separated the two germline ends. The DNA of the CDR3 is TGTGCCAGCATCCCCGAAGTGGGCCGGACTGAAGCTTTCTTT. Translated, it gives CASIPEVGRTEAFF.

The V gene is TRBV7-8, the J gene TRBJ2-1; TRBD2 is a possible D gene (6 bases). The closer fit of TRBJ2-7 to the DNA end suggests the J call may be wrong. Germline CDR1 is SGHVS and CDR2 is FQNEAQ. The CDR3 length is 13 residues. CDR3 amino acids: CASSLGRVPEQYF. The CDR3 coding sequence is TGTGCCAGCAGCTTAGGGAGGGTTCCCGAGCAGTACTTC.

V gene TRBV30 combines with J gene TRBJ1-5; 11 positions match TRBD1. Germline CDR1 and CDR2: GTSNPN and SVGIG (reference sequence). Trimming at V came to 1 base and at J to 6 bases, leaving 5 bases not matched to a gene. CDR3 length: 15 amino acids. The CDR3 nucleotides read TGTGCCTGGAGTGGGGGACAGGGGGTCGGTCAGCCCCAGCATTTT. It translates to CAWSGGQGVGQPQHF.

As regards this clonotype: It may be a read error: a sequence one base away is much more abundant. The rearrangement joins TRBV12-3 or TRBV12-4 to TRBJ1-4; 11 bases line up with TRBD1. The CDR3 consists of 18 residues. The CDR3 DNA sequence: TGTGCCAGCAGTCCCGGACAGGGGGCGCCGACAGCTAATGAAAAACGGTTTTTT. Translated, it gives CASSPGQGAPTANEKRFF.

CDR3 residues: CASGPDPRETQYF. CDR3 DNA sequence: TGTGCCAGCGGCCCCGACCCGAGGGAGACCCAGTACTTC. The chain uses TRBV5-4 and TRBJ2-5; no definite D call. This CDR3 is 13 amino acids long. V shed 7 bases and J shed 5 bases, with 15 bases lying between them. CDR1 SGHNT and CDR2 YYREEE come from the germline V gene (reference sequence).